These 26 T cell receptor beta chains came from one sample sequenced in a study of cytomegalovirus exposure and HLA in healthy donors. With 60 Vbeta and 13 Jbeta primers, the PCR was carried out. Here immunoSEQ multiplex PCR was the method, and the copy in TCRdb shows in-frame clones only, minus some. This sample carries roughly 140,000 clones, around three quarters of them seen once, and the ten largest clones take 6.5% to 8.5%. Sequenced material: PBMCs. These receptors all stem from a woman aged 40 to 55 in good health and CMV-seropositive.

The J gene is TRBJ1-5, the V gene TRBV5-5, with 8 bases identical to TRBD1. Germline CDR1 reads SGHKS; CDR2 reads YYEKEE (reference sequence). This CDR3 is 15 amino acids long. J lost 6 bases, V lost 5 bases, and 10 bases had no gene match. The CDR3 protein is CASRGGQGRGQPQHF. DNA of the CDR3: TGTGCCAGCAGGGGAGGACAGGGCCGGGGTCAGCCCCAGCATTTT.

V usage is TRBV11-2 and J usage is TRBJ1-3, with 7 bases aligning to TRBD1. In germline, CDR1 is SGHAT, CDR2 FQNNGV. The CDR3 totals 12 residues. Trimming took 8 bases from V and 3 from J; bases not matched to a gene: 1. In DNA form, the CDR3 reads TGTGCCAGCGGGACAGTTGGAAACACCATATATTTT. The encoded protein is CASGTVGNTIYF.

V and J are TRBV30 and TRBJ1-2; 10 positions agree with TRBD1. Germline CDR1 reads GTSNPN; CDR2 reads SVGIG (reference sequence). CDR3 length: 14 residues. V dropped 3 bases and J dropped 7; count of bases not matched to a gene: 8. The CDR3 nucleotides read TGTGCCTGGAGGACAGGGGGCGCTGGGAGTGGCTACACCTTC. Translated: CAWRTGGAGSGYTF.

The chain joins TRBV11-3 to TRBJ2-7; a weak D match, TRBD1 (5 bases). Germline CDR1 is SGHNT and CDR2 is YENEEA. This CDR3 is built from 15 residues. Trimming removed 5 bases from V and 7 bases from J, with 21 bases in between. The CDR3 DNA reads TGTGCCAGCAGCCCGACAGTCACGAACTCAGGAGAGCAGTACTTC. This gives the protein CASSPTVTNSGEQYF.

This clone was counted between two and nine times. The chain combines TRBV9 with TRBJ2-1, with D possibly TRBD2 on 6 matching bases. The V end lost 4 bases, the J end lost 9 bases, and 23 bases lay between the germline ends. This CDR3 has 16 residues. CDR1 and CDR2 (germline): SGDLS, YYNGEE. CDR3 residues: CASSPFRVAVEGEQFF. The CDR3 nucleotides read TGTGCCAGCAGCCCCTTCCGGGTAGCGGTGGAGGGTGAGCAGTTCTTC.

The chain uses TRBV4-1 and TRBJ2-7; no clear D. The CDR3 has 13 amino acids. V was shortened by 0 bases and J by 3 bases, with 6 bases between the two germline ends. CDR1 and CDR2 (germline): MGHRA, YSYEKL. CDR3 nucleotides: TGCGCCAGCAGCCAAGACCCCTTCTACGAGCAGTACTTC. Its protein product is CASSQDPFYEQYF.

V usage is TRBV4-2 and J usage is TRBJ1-1; TRBD1 might be the D (5 bases). V lost 0 bases and J 7 bases, leaving 12 bases between the germline ends. CDR1 is LGHNA, CDR2 YNFKEQ, per germline. This CDR3 contains 14 residues. This chain's CDR3 is CASSQDDQGYEAFF. The CDR3 nucleotides are TGTGCCAGCAGCCAAGATGACCAGGGTTATGAAGCTTTCTTT.

J is TRBJ1-3 and V is TRBV5-1; the D gene is possibly TRBD1 (5 bases). The CDR3 is 15 amino acids. Germline CDR1 and CDR2: SGHRS and YFSETQ. With 0 bases removed from V and 4 bases from J, the gap between germline ends came to 11 bases. In DNA, the CDR3 is TGCGCCAGCAGCTTGGTTCAGGGTGCGGGAAACACCATATATTTT. Translation gives CASSLVQGAGNTIYF.

The chain employs TRBV5-4 and TRBJ1-2; weak D call: TRBD1 (6 bases). Germline V gene sequence: CDR1 SGHNT, CDR2 YYREEE (reference sequence). This CDR3 region has 14 residues. Trimming stripped 2 bases from V and 4 bases from J, with 12 bases between. The CDR3 reads CASSFKGVLYGYTF. The CDR3 DNA reads TGTGCCAGCAGCTTTAAGGGGGTCCTCTATGGCTACACCTTC.

This clone appeared a single time. The rearrangement joins TRBV6-5 to TRBJ2-5; 14 positions match TRBD2. V gave up 6 bases and J gave up 4 bases; unmatched junction bases: 1. CDR3 length: 14 amino acids. Germline V CDR1 and CDR2: MNHEY, SVGAGI. CDR3 nucleotides: TGTGCCAGCAGGGGACTAGCGGGGGCAGAGACCCAGTACTTC. Residues: CASRGLAGAETQYF.

This rearrangement joins TRBV28 to TRBJ1-5; a possible D gene is TRBD1 (5 bases). Germline loops: CDR1 MDHEN, CDR2 SYDVKM. This CDR3 comprises 14 residues. V was cut by 2 bases and J by 6 bases, with 11 bases left in between. CDR3 nucleotides: TGTGCCAGCAGTTTACAGGGAAGGACTCAGCCCCAGCATTTT. This encodes CASSLQGRTQPQHF.

The chain has TRBV11-2 and TRBJ1-1, with D perhaps matching TRBD1 (5 bases). The CDR3 consists of 13 residues. Looked up from germline, CDR1 is SGHAT and CDR2 is FQNNGV. V was cut by 1 base and J by 6 bases, with 9 bases left in between. The CDR3 sequence: CASSLATASEAFF. CDR3 DNA sequence: TGTGCCAGCAGCTTAGCGACAGCTTCTGAAGCTTTCTTT.

This chain links TRBV27 with TRBJ2-7, with a possible D match to TRBD2 (6 bases). The V gene lost 8 bases and the J gene lost 4 bases, with 6 bases spanning the gap. The CDR3 runs 10 residues. From germline, CDR1 is MNHEY and CDR2 SMNVEV (reference sequence). CDR3 DNA: TGTGCCAGCGGACTATACGAGCAGTACTTC. This translates into CASGLYEQYF.

This chain links TRBV28 with TRBJ2-7; D is ambiguous. The V end lost 4 bases, the J end lost 6 bases, and 7 bases lay between the germline ends. This CDR3 is 11 amino acids long. Germline-derived CDR1 and CDR2 are MDHEN and SYDVKM. The CDR3 DNA follows: TGTGCCAGCAGTTCGTGGCCCGAGCAGTACTTC. Translating it yields CASSSWPEQYF.

This clone was detected a few times. The chain is built from TRBV13 and TRBJ1-6; D remains unclear. The V and J ends lost 6 bases and 7 bases respectively, with 13 bases between them. CDR3 length equals 14 residues. Germline CDR1 PRHDT, CDR2 FYEKMQ (reference sequence). The CDR3: CASSLQGGNSPLHF. In DNA, the CDR3 is TGTGCCAGCAGTTTACAAGGAGGGAATTCACCCCTCCACTTT.

This clone was detected only a few times. Other DNA sequences in the same sample also yield this CDR3. V usage is TRBV7-9 and J usage is TRBJ2-2; no clear D. The length of the CDR3 is 13 residues. Trimming removed 5 bases from V and 1 base from J, with 5 bases in between. Germline CDR1 is SEHNR and CDR2 is FQNEAQ (reference sequence). This CDR3 reads CASSPRNTGELFF. DNA of the CDR3: TGTGCCAGCAGCCCTAGGAACACCGGGGAGCTGTTTTTT.

The chain combines TRBV5-5 with TRBJ1-5, with unresolved D. In germline, CDR1 is SGHKS, CDR2 YYEKEE (reference sequence). The ends were cut back, 4 bases at V and 0 bases at J, with 11 bases in the middle. This CDR3 has 15 residues. The CDR3 DNA follows: TGTGCCAGCAGCGCGACTGATACTAGCAATCAGCCCCAGCATTTT. Encoded protein: CASSATDTSNQPQHF.

The rearrangement joins TRBV2 to TRBJ1-2; 7 positions agree with TRBD1. CDR1 and CDR2 from the germline V gene are SNHLY and FYNNEI. J gave up 8 bases and V 5 bases, and 5 bases lay outside the gene matches. The CDR3 loop spans 12 amino acids. The CDR3 coding sequence is TGTGCCAGCAGTTATGGGGACAGCGGCTACACCTTC. Translated, it gives CASSYGDSGYTF.

The V and J genes are TRBV6-1 and TRBJ2-6, with TRBD1 as a possible D gene (6 bases). V was cut by 8 bases and J by 4 bases, with 15 bases left in between. In germline, CDR1 is MNHNS, CDR2 SASEGT. This CDR3 contains 15 residues. The CDR3: CASHQGRSGANVLTF. In DNA form, the CDR3 reads TGTGCCAGCCACCAGGGGCGCTCCGGGGCCAACGTCCTGACTTTC.

The chain employs TRBV2 and TRBJ2-2; the D gene is possibly TRBD1 (5 bases). Trimming took off 5 bases at V and 1 base at J, with 11 bases between the two ends. Germline loops: CDR1 SNHLY, CDR2 FYNNEI. This CDR3 has 15 residues. Written as DNA, the CDR3 is TGTGCCAGCAGTATTGGGGCAGGGAACACCGGGGAGCTGTTTTTT. This encodes CASSIGAGNTGELFF.

The sample holds one count of this clone. Germline and junction disagree at one end, which may indicate a read error. The CDR3 here is CASSLALAGTGGLFF. CDR3 in DNA: TGTGCCAGCAGCTTGGCGCTAGCGGGGACCGGGGGGCTGTTTTTT. The chain links TRBV5-4 to TRBJ2-2; 9 positions match TRBD2. Germline CDR1 and CDR2: SGHNT and YYREEE (reference sequence). The CDR3 is 15 amino acids.

This rearrangement joins TRBV7-9 to TRBJ2-1; maybe TRBD2 (6 bases). CDR1 is SEHNR, CDR2 FQNEAQ, per germline (reference sequence). This CDR3 has 15 amino acids. Trimming shortened V by 2 bases and J by 2 bases, and 10 bases separated the two germline ends. The CDR3, as DNA: TGTGCCAGCAGCTTACGTGCGGGGCCCTACAATGAGCAGTTCTTC. Protein product: CASSLRAGPYNEQFF.

J is TRBJ2-7 and V is TRBV6-1; D may be TRBD2 (5 bases). This CDR3 has 15 residues. The germline CDR1 and CDR2 sequences are MNHNS and SASEGT. Trimming took off 2 bases at V and 7 bases at J, with 18 bases between the two ends. The CDR3 DNA reads TGTGCCAGCAGTGAATGGGCTAGCCCCGTTTTGGAGCAGTACTTC. Amino acid sequence: CASSEWASPVLEQYF.

The chain is built from TRBV18 and TRBJ2-2, with D possibly being TRBD1 (6 bases). The CDR3 covers 17 residues. Trimming removed 1 base at V and 4 bases at J, with 16 bases between. Germline V gene sequence: CDR1 KGHSH, CDR2 LQKENI. CDR3 in DNA: TGTGCCAGCTCACCACGGCAGGGGAAAGTGAGCACCGGGGAGCTGTTTTTT. As protein: CASSPRQGKVSTGELFF.

Points on this clone: The sample contains more than one DNA sequence encoding this CDR3. J is TRBJ1-1 and V is TRBV9; unclear D gene. Trimming pared 0 bases from V and 1 base from J, leaving 7 bases between. The CDR3 is 14 residues long. The germline gives CDR1 SGDLS, CDR2 YYNGEE. The CDR3 DNA sequence: TGTGCCAGCAGCGTAGGGGCAGCGAACACTGAAGCTTTCTTT. Encoded protein: CASSVGAANTEAFF.

The J gene is TRBJ2-3, the V gene TRBV7-9; 10 positions agree with TRBD2. The V segment lost 0 bases and the J segment 4 bases; nucleotides outside the gene matches: 4. Germline V gives CDR1 SEHNR, CDR2 FQNEAQ (reference sequence). The CDR3 loop spans 16 amino acids. The CDR3 DNA reads TGTGCCAGCAGCTTAGCGAGGCTAGCGGGGGCAGATACGCAGTATTTT. Protein: CASSLARLAGADTQYF.